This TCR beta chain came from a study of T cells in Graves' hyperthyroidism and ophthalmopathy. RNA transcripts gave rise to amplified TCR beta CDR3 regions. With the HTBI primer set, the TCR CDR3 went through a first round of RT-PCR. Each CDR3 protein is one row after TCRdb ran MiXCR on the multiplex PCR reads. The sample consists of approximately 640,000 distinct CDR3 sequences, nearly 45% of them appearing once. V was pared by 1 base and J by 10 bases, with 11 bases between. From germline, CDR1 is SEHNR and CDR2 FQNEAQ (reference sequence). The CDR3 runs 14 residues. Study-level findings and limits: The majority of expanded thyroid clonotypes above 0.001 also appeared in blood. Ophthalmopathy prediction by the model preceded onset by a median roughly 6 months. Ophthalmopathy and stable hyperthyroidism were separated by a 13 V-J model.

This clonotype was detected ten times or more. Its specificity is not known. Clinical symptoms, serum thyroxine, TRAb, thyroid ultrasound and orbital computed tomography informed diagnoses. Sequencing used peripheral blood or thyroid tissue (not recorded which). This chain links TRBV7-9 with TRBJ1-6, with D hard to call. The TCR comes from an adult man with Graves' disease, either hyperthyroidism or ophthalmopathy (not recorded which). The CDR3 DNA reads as TGTGCCAGCAGCTTAGGGTCGATTGACTCACCCCTCCACTTT. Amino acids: CASSLGSIDSPLHF.